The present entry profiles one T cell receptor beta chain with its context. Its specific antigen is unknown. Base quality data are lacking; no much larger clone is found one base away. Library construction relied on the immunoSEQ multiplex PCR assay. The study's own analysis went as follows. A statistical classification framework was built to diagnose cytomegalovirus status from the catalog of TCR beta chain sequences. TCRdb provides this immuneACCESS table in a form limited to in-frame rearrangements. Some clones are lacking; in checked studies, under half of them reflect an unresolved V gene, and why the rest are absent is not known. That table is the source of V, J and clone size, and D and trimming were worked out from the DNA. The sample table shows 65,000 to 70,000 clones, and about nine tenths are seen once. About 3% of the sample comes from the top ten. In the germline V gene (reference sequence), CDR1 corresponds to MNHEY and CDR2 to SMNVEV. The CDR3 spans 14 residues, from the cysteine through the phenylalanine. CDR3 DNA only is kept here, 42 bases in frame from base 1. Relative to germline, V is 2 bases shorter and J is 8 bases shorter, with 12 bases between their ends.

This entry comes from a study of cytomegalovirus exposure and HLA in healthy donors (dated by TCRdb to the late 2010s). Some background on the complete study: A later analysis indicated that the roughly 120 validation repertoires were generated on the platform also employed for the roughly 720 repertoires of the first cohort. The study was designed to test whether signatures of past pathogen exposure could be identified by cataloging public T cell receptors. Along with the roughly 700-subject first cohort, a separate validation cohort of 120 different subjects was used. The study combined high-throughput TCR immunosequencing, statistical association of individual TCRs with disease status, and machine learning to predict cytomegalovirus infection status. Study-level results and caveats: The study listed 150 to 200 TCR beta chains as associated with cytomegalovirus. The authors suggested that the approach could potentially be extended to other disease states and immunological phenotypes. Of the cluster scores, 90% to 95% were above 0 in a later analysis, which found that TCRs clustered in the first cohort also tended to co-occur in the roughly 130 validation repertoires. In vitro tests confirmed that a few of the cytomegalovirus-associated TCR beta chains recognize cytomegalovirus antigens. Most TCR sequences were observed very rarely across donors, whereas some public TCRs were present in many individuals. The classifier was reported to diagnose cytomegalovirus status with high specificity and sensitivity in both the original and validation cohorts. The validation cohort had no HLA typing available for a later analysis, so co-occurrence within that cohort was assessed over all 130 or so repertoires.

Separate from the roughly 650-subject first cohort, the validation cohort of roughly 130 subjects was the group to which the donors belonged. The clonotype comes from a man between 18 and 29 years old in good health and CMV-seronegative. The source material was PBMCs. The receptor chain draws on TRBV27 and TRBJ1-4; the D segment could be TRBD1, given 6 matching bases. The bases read TGTGCCAGCAGTTTAGAACAGGGTCGAGAAAAACTGTTTTTT. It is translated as CASSLEQGREKLFF.